These 8 T cell receptor beta chains were sequenced from one sample in a study of blood T cells in healthy people across ages. The second PCR ran about 6 to 11 cycles with a sample-barcoded 5' primer and J-beta primers. TCRdb reanalysed the 5' RACE reads using MiXCR and keeps one entry per CDR3 protein. The profile shows roughly 1,000,000 distinct CDR3 sequences, under 30% of them singletons. These sequences were also reported in another study, on T cells of mothers and their children.

The sequenced material came from blood. These receptors were obtained from a girl aged 2 to 10 in good health.

This rearrangement joins TRBV29-1 to TRBJ1-4; possibly TRBD1 for D (5 bases). Germline V gives CDR1 SQVTM, CDR2 ANQGSEA. The CDR3 runs to 13 residues. V dropped 1 base and J dropped 8 bases, with 11 bases sitting between them. In nucleotides, the CDR3 is TGCAGCGTTGAAGGGGGCTCGCTGGAAAAACTGTTTTTT. Translated, it gives CSVEGGSLEKLFF.

The chain carries TRBV14 and TRBJ2-5; unclear D gene. The end of the DNA fits TRBJ2-7 better, so the J call may be wrong. The CDR3 contains 13 residues. Germline-derived CDR1 and CDR2 are SGHDN and FVKESK. CDR3 sequence (DNA): TGTGCCAGCAGCCCGCTGTCTGCCTACGAGCAGTACTTC. Its translation: CASSPLSAYEQYF.

The gene calls are TRBV3-1 and TRBJ1-1; TRBD1 matches at 7 bases. With 7 bases clipped from V and 4 bases from J, the junction kept 6 bases outside the gene matches. Germline V gene sequence: CDR1 LGHDT, CDR2 YNNKEL (reference sequence). The CDR3 runs to 13 residues. DNA for the CDR3: TGTGCCAGCATTTCCAGGGGGAGCACTGAAGCTTTCTTT. Translation gives CASISRGSTEAFF.

The chain uses TRBV29-1 and TRBJ2-1, with D maybe TRBD2 (5 bases). The end of the DNA fits TRBJ2-7 better, so the J call may be wrong. CDR1 and CDR2 (germline): SQVTM, ANQGSEA. This CDR3 spans 15 amino acids. The CDR3 DNA reads as TGCAGCGGGCGCGGCCCGGCGGGTGGAGGCTACGAGCAGTACTTC. Its protein product is CSGRGPAGGGYEQYF.

This clonotype has only a few counts. The CDR3 DNA is TGTGCCAGCAGTTCAAGGGAAGGGTCTGAAGCTTTCTTT. This codes for CASSSREGSEAFF. The chain carries TRBV28 and TRBJ1-1; D call uncertain. The CDR3 is 13 residues long. Trimming removed 4 bases at V and 6 bases at J, with 12 bases between. Germline assignment: CDR1 MDHEN and CDR2 SYDVKM.

This clonotype has a handful of counts. The chain couples TRBV29-1 to TRBJ2-7; 13 bases line up with TRBD2. The CDR3 extends over 16 amino acids. The V gene end was trimmed by 2 bases and the J gene end by 0 bases; junction bases not matched to a gene: 4. CDR1 and CDR2 from the germline V gene are SQVTM and ANQGSEA. The CDR3: CSVETSGRAFSYEQYF. The CDR3 DNA follows: TGCAGCGTTGAAACTAGCGGGAGGGCCTTCTCCTACGAGCAGTACTTC.

Worth noting for this clonotype: The missing conserved phenylalanine or tryptophan at the end of this CDR3 makes a read error likely. The rearrangement links TRBV11-1 to TRBJ2-1, with TRBD2 matching 8 bases. The last part of the DNA fits TRBJ2-7 better; the J call may be wrong. The CDR3 length is 14 residues. Germline CDR1 SGHAT, CDR2 FQDESV (reference sequence). DNA of the CDR3: TGTGCCAGCAGTCGGCCGGGACTAGGATACGAGCAGTACCTC. Translating gives CASSRPGLGYEQYL.

This rearrangement joins TRBV27 to TRBJ1-2; TRBD1 agrees at 10 bases. V gave up 3 bases and J gave up 6 bases; unmatched junction bases: 7. The CDR3 loop spans 15 amino acids. Germline V gives CDR1 MNHEY, CDR2 SMNVEV (reference sequence). CDR3 residues: CASSFRGGQGDGYTF. The CDR3 DNA sequence: TGTGCCAGCAGTTTTCGTGGCGGACAGGGGGATGGCTACACCTTC.